This T cell receptor beta chain was obtained from a study of early T cells in non-severe SARS-CoV-2 infection. Study-level information: From unsorted whole blood, bulk RNA was sequenced, and the chains remained unpaired.

Attachment of unique molecular identifiers to individual cDNA molecules was performed. TCRdb reanalysed the 5' RACE reads using MiXCR and keeps one entry per CDR3 protein. Altogether some 66,000 distinct CDR3 sequences are present, 9.1% being singletons, with the ten largest covering about 3.5%. Study-level results: In VDJdb matching, anti-spike CD8 responses were favored while private and CD4 specificities went missing.

This clonotype was seen only a few times. What it binds is not known. Deletions cut 5 bases from V and 8 bases from J, with 16 bases between. CDR1 is SGHAT, CDR2 FQNNGV, per germline. The CDR3 totals 14 residues. The sequence came from an adult who was a healthcare worker with PCR-confirmed SARS-CoV-2 infection or an uninfected control (not recorded which). This chain connects TRBV11-2 to TRBJ2-1; maybe TRBD2 (5 bases). Sequenced sample: whole blood. CDR3 nucleotide sequence: TGTGCCAGCAGCCCCCTAGGGCTAGCCTATGAGCAGTTCTTC. Protein product: CASSPLGLAYEQFF.